This is a list of T cell receptor beta chains from one sample in a study of T-cell memory formation after mild COVID-19. TCRdb ran MiXCR on the 5' RACE reads and lists one entry per CDR3 protein. The sample has fewer than 300,000 distinct CDR3 sequences; over 15% are singletons. Sequences were obtained from PBMCs or a T cell subset sorted from them (not recorded which). These receptors came from a man younger than 30 who had mild COVID-19 (a few samples of this study predate the infection). Cell type and time point are not known. CDR3s include the opening cysteine and the closing phenylalanine or tryptophan. The D gene is left open where the match is weak. Size is omitted from some rows. Given values are once, few, many or a class for expanded clones.

>few|TRBD2|TRBV15|TRBJ2-3
TGTGCCACCAACCCGTATGGGGGGGGGACAGATACGCAGTATTTT
CATNPYGGGTDTQYF
>few|TRBD1|TRBV20-1|TRBJ1-1
TGCAGTGCCCGGGACAGGGGGGCGAACACTGAAGCTTTCTTT
CSARDRGANTEAFF
>many|TRBD1|TRBV7-9|TRBJ1-2
TGTGCCAGCAGCTTGACAGGGGGTGGCTACACCTTC
CASSLTGGGYTF
>NA|NA|TRBV20-1|TRBJ1-1
TGCAGTGCTCACAGGGCTCTGAAGGGAGCTTTCTTT
CSAHRALKGAFF
>few|NA|TRBV6-4|TRBJ1-5
TGTGCCAGCAGTGACCGACCGCGGGGGGTTGGCCAGCCCCAGCATTTT
CASSDRPRGVGQPQHF
>few|NA|TRBV14|TRBJ2-1
TGTGCCAGCAGCCAAGACTTCAGGGGCTATGAGCAGTTCTTC
CASSQDFRGYEQFF
>few|NA|TRBV2|TRBJ2-3
TGTGCCAGCAGCTACGTGGATACGCAGTATTTT
CASSYVDTQYF
>few|NA|TRBV7-9|TRBJ1-4
TGTGCCAGCAGCGAGGGGGACCGTAGTCTGTTTTTT
CASSEGDRSLFF
>NA|TRBD1|TRBV10-2|TRBJ2-5
TGCGCCAGCAGGGTCCAGGGGGCGGAGGAGACCCAGTACTTC
CASRVQGAEETQYF
>NA|NA|TRBV4-1|TRBJ2-7
TGCGCCAGCAGCCAAGTTGGGACTTCTGATCTCGAGCAGTACTTC
CASSQVGTSDLEQYF
>few|NA|TRBV12-3/TRBV12-4|TRBJ1-5
TGTGCCAGCAGCCCGACAGGACGAGATCAGCCCCAGCATTTT
CASSPTGRDQPQHF
>few|NA|TRBV20-1|TRBJ2-3
TGCAGTGCTAGAGATTGGGACATCGGACTTACAGATACGCAGTATTTT
CSARDWDIGLTDTQYF
>NA|NA|TRBV9|TRBJ1-2
TGTGCCAGCAGCGGAGGGTATGGCGGCTACACCTTC
CASSGGYGGYTF
>NA|NA|TRBV7-9|TRBJ2-5
TGTGCCAGCAGCTTAATCGGGCTCCAAGAGACCCAGTACTTC
CASSLIGLQETQYF
>NA|NA|TRBV10-3|TRBJ2-1
TGTGCCATCAGTGAGGGGGCCTCCTACAATGAGCAGTTCTTC
CAISEGASYNEQFF
>few|NA|TRBV11-2|TRBJ1-4
TGTGCCAGCAGCTTAAGGGTTGGGGAAAAACTGTTTTTT
CASSLRVGEKLFF
>many|NA|TRBV4-1|TRBJ2-7
TGCGCCAGCAGCCAGAACTACGAGCAGTACTTC
CASSQNYEQYF
>NA|NA|TRBV7-9|TRBJ2-3
TGTGCCAGCAGCTTAGCCCCGGACAGCACAGATACGCAGTATTTT
CASSLAPDSTDTQYF
>NA|NA|TRBV12-3/TRBV12-4|TRBJ1-3
TGTGCCAGCAGTCCTCGTGGGGTCTTATCTGGAAACACCATATATTTT
CASSPRGVLSGNTIYF
>NA|NA|TRBV7-2|TRBJ2-5
TGTGCCAGCAGCTTACCCCAGGGCGGGGCCGAGACCCAGTACTTC
CASSLPQGGAETQYF
>few|NA|TRBV11-2|TRBJ2-1
TGTGCCAGCAGCTTAGATGTTGGCAATGAGCAGTTCTTC
CASSLDVGNEQFF
>few|NA|TRBV5-1|TRBJ1-1
TGCGCCAGCAGCTTGGTTCCGGGTGGCGGCACTGAAGCTTTCTTT
CASSLVPGGGTEAFF
>few|TRBD2|TRBV12-3/TRBV12-4|TRBJ2-5
TGTGCCAGCAGTTACCTAGCGGGTTATACCGAGACCCAGTACTTC
CASSYLAGYTETQYF
>few|NA|TRBV5-1|TRBJ2-3
TGCGCCAGCAGCGTTGTCCCCACAGATACGCAGTATTTT
CASSVVPTDTQYF
>NA|TRBD1|TRBV7-3|TRBJ1-2
TGTGCCAGCAGCCAACCGGGACAGGAAGAAGGCTACACCTTC
CASSQPGQEEGYTF
>NA|TRBD1|TRBV5-1|TRBJ2-3
TGCGCCAGCAGTCGGACAGGCGATAGCACAGATACGCAGTATTTT
CASSRTGDSTDTQYF
>many|NA|TRBV5-1|TRBJ2-3
TGCGCCAGCAGCTTGGGGCTAACCACAGATACGCAGTATTTT
CASSLGLTTDTQYF
>many|NA|TRBV28|TRBJ2-2
TGTGCCAGCAGTTTAGGTTTGGGGAACACCGGGGAGCTGTTTTTT
CASSLGLGNTGELFF
>few|NA|TRBV20-1|TRBJ2-3
TGCAGTGCTAGAGACCAAATCAGCGGAGATACGCAGTATTTT
CSARDQISGDTQYF
>few|TRBD1|TRBV6-2/TRBV6-3|TRBJ1-6
TGTGCCAGCAGCGTTGACCGTGGGACAGGGAAGTCACCCCTCCACTTT
CASSVDRGTGKSPLHF
>NA|NA|TRBV5-1|TRBJ2-5
TGCGCCAGCAGCTTGAAGGGAGGAGAGACCCAGTACTTC
CASSLKGGETQYF
>NA|NA|TRBV6-1|TRBJ1-6
TGTGCCAGCAGTGAACCACGAGGGGCAATTCCCCTCCACTTT
CASSEPRGAIPLHF
>NA|TRBD2|TRBV6-5|TRBJ2-2
TGTGCCAGCAGTTCCGGGACTAGCTACGGGGAGCTGTTTTTT
CASSSGTSYGELFF
>few|TRBD2|TRBV4-3|TRBJ2-2
TGCGCCAGCAGCGACCGGTTTGGGACTAGCGGGGACACCGGGGAGCTGTTTTTT
CASSDRFGTSGDTGELFF
>NA|NA|TRBV7-2|TRBJ1-3
TGTGCCAGCAGCTCAGCCGGGACACCTTCTGGAAACACCATATATTTT
CASSSAGTPSGNTIYF
>NA|TRBD1|TRBV30|TRBJ2-7
TGTGCCTGGAGACAGGGGGCGTCGAACGAGCAGTACTTC
CAWRQGASNEQYF
>NA|NA|TRBV5-6|TRBJ2-1
TGTGCCAGCAGCTTTGGGGGAGAGGAGCAGTTCTTC
CASSFGGEEQFF
>NA|NA|TRBV20-1|TRBJ2-2
TGCAGTGCTAGATTAAGTGGGGAGCTGTTTTTT
CSARLSGELFF
>few|NA|TRBV4-2|TRBJ1-1
TGTGCCAGCAGCCAGGGGATTCGCACTGAAGCTTTCTTT
CASSQGIRTEAFF
>NA|TRBD2|TRBV9|TRBJ2-1
TGTGCCAGCAGCGATAGCGGGGGGGACTACAATGAGCAGTTCTTC
CASSDSGGDYNEQFF
>few|NA|TRBV7-9|TRBJ2-6
TGTGCCAGCAGCTCCTGGGAGTTTGGGTACGGAATCGGCGGGGCCAACGTCCTGACTTTC
CASSSWEFGYGIGGANVLTF
>NA|NA|TRBV7-2|TRBJ1-1
TGTGCCAGCAGCTTACGGCGTGGCACTGAAGCTTTCTTT
CASSLRRGTEAFF
>NA|NA|TRBV10-3|TRBJ2-2
TGTGCCATCAGTGGGGACTGGGTTAACACCGGGGAGCTGTTTTTT
CAISGDWVNTGELFF
>few|NA|TRBV28|TRBJ2-4
TGTGCCAGCACACCCTCGGTTAGGGGGAGGAATAAAAACATTCAGTACTTC
CASTPSVRGRNKNIQYF
>NA|NA|TRBV18|TRBJ2-7
TGTGCCAGCTCATCGGATCTAGGGTTCTACGAGCAGTACTTC
CASSSDLGFYEQYF
>NA|NA|TRBV28|TRBJ2-3
TGTGCCAGCAGTTTATGGGGGGGCACAGATACGCAGTATTTT
CASSLWGGTDTQYF
>many|NA|TRBV7-2|TRBJ1-6
TGTGCCAGCCGGGAGGGGAATTCACCCCTCCACTTT
CASREGNSPLHF
>NA|TRBD2|TRBV6-6|TRBJ2-2
TGTGCCAGCAGTTACTCGATTATTAGCGGGGTGATAGTGGGGGAGCTGTTTTTT
CASSYSIISGVIVGELFF
>NA|NA|TRBV15|TRBJ2-1
TGTGCCACCAGCAGGGGCCGGACAGCGGCACGCAATGAGCAGTTCTTC
CATSRGRTAARNEQFF